The entry below describes one T cell receptor (beta chain). The antigen is unknown. V gave up 0 bases and J gave up 5 bases; unmatched junction bases: 4. Germline CDR1 and CDR2: MNHEY and SMNVEV (reference sequence). This CDR3 is built from 15 residues. The record originates from a study of identical twins. General study points: Excess sharing between twins was weaker in beta out-of-frame sequences.

Only healthy Caucasians were included as donors. cDNA carried unique molecular identifiers, and a universal primer site was added by template switching. TCRdb ran MiXCR on the 5' RACE reads and lists one entry per CDR3 protein. The sample consists of nearly 900,000 distinct CDR3 sequences, more than 9% of them appearing once. The same specimen was also included in a second study, on yellow fever vaccine responses in identical twins.

The TCR was taken from a woman between 18 and 30 years old in good health. Sequenced input: PBMCs. The chain employs TRBV27 and TRBJ2-3, with 8 bases lining up with TRBD2. CDR3 amino acids: CASSLSWAGGDTQYF. CDR3 nucleotide sequence: TGTGCCAGCAGTTTATCGTGGGCGGGGGGAGATACGCAGTATTTT.